These 8 T cell receptor beta chains were sequenced from one sample in a study of shared clonotypes between healthy human individuals. Using immunoSEQ multiplex PCR, the repertoire was profiled, and TCRdb retains in-frame clones only, with some absent. The repertoire holds about 1.1 million clones, with about four fifths as singletons. Sequenced: memory CD4+ T cells from PBMCs. Indicated subset: CD45RA-negative fraction. The receptors here all came from a young man in good health. Some clones in this sample may be carry-over from other donors' samples.

This clone was detected once. This rearrangement joins TRBV5-4 to TRBJ2-3; 9 bases are shared with TRBD2. This CDR3 region has 16 residues. CDR1 is SGHNT and CDR2 is YYREEE in the germline V gene (reference sequence). V shed 0 bases, J shed 3 bases, and the junction held 5 bases outside the gene matches. The CDR3 spells CASSLGTAGGTDTQYF. For the CDR3, the DNA is TGTGCCAGCAGCTTGGGCACCGCGGGAGGGACAGATACGCAGTATTTT.

The chain is built from TRBV5-1 and TRBJ1-3, with D uncertain. This CDR3 is 18 amino acids long. The V and J ends lost 1 base and 0 bases respectively, with 17 bases between them. Germline V gives CDR1 SGHRS, CDR2 YFSETQ. This CDR3 is CASSLRSLRQNSGNTIYF. Here the CDR3 DNA reads TGCGCCAGCAGCTTGCGGTCATTGCGGCAGAACTCTGGAAACACCATATATTTT.

This clone was found once. The chain employs TRBV5-1 and TRBJ1-5; D is unresolved. Deletions cut 5 bases from V and 0 bases from J, with 6 bases between. CDR3 length equals 13 residues. Germline CDR1 and CDR2: SGHRS and YFSETQ. The CDR3 loop reads CASRKDSNQPQHF. The CDR3 DNA follows: TGCGCCAGCAGGAAAGATAGCAATCAGCCCCAGCATTTT. The whole variable domain, remainder taken from reference TRBV5-1 and TRBJ1-5, is KAGVTQTPRYLIKTRGQQVTLSCSPISGHRSVSWYQQTPGQGLQFLFEYFSETQRNKGNFPGRFSGRQFSNSRSEMNVSTLELGDSALYLCASRKDSNQPQHFGDGTRLSIL.

The chain is built from TRBV30 and TRBJ1-4; 7 bases map to TRBD1. Per germline, CDR1 GTSNPN and CDR2 SVGIG (reference sequence). With 0 bases clipped from V and 2 bases from J, the junction kept 12 bases outside the gene matches. CDR3 length: 18 residues. Written as DNA, the CDR3 is TGTGCCTGGAGTGTCTCGGCAAGGGGGCCTAGGACTAATGAAAAACTGTTTTTT. This translates into CAWSVSARGPRTNEKLFF. Filled out from reference TRBV30 and TRBJ1-4, the complete variable domain reads SQTIHQWPATLVQPVGSPLSLECTVEGTSNPNLYWYRQAAGRGLQLLFYSVGIGQISSEVPQNLSASRPQDRQFILSSKKLLLSDSGFYLCAWSVSARGPRTNEKLFFGSGTQLSVL.

CDR3 DNA: TGTGCCAGCAGCTTAGCGCGGGCATACTCCTACGAGCAGTACTTC. This gives the protein CASSLARAYSYEQYF. V is TRBV7-9 and J is TRBJ2-7; tentative D call: TRBD2 (5 bases). CDR1 SEHNR and CDR2 FQNEAQ come from the germline V gene (reference sequence). CDR3 length: 15 amino acids. The V end was cut by 0 bases, the J end by 0 bases, with 9 bases between.

The chain carries TRBV6-5 and TRBJ2-1, with TRBD2 matching 10 bases. The trim removed 4 bases at V and 4 bases at J, leaving 7 bases unmatched. Germline-derived CDR1 and CDR2 are MNHEY and SVGAGI. This CDR3 region has 16 residues. Here the CDR3 reads CASSSPGLALYNEQFF. The CDR3 coding sequence is TGTGCCAGCAGTTCCCCGGGACTAGCGCTTTACAATGAGCAGTTCTTC.

The chain employs TRBV2 and TRBJ1-2; 7 nucleotides agree with TRBD1. This CDR3 has 13 amino acids. Germline V gene lookup returns CDR1 SNHLY and CDR2 FYNNEI. After removal of 3 bases from V and 3 bases from J, the junction contained 1 base not matched to a gene. The CDR3 sequence is CASSEQGDYGYTF. The CDR3 region has the DNA TGTGCCAGCAGTGAGCAGGGGGACTATGGCTACACCTTC.

The chain combines TRBV7-3 with TRBJ2-1; 9 bases are shared with TRBD2. The CDR3 loop spans 16 amino acids. The germline gives CDR1 SGHTA, CDR2 FQGTGA. V lost 2 bases to trimming and J lost 9 bases; unmatched junction nucleotides: 11. CDR3 nucleotides: TGTGCCAGCAGCTTAGATGTGACTAGCGGCTTGGGTGAGCAGTTCTTC. This gives the protein CASSLDVTSGLGEQFF.